This TCR beta chain came from a study of blood T cell repertoires in COVID-19. In the original processing: By means of reference gene primer amplification, nucleated cell counts were estimated. Clones were read by immunoSEQ multiplex PCR, and TCRdb kept only the in-frame ones, dropping some. The DNA gave D and trimming, while V, J and clone size come from that table. This table holds about 170,000 clones, about 85% found once. Sequenced input: peripheral blood. The receptor's source is a man between 60 and 70 years old who had recovered from COVID-19.

The DNA for the CDR3 is TGTGCCAGCAGTTACCAGGCGCAAAATAGCAATCAGCCCCAGCATTTT. It specifies CASSYQAQNSNQPQHF. The chain recombines TRBV6-5 with TRBJ1-5, with no clear D. Germline V CDR1 and CDR2: MNHEY, SVGAGI. The CDR3 runs 16 residues. The V and J ends lost 2 bases and 0 bases respectively, with 11 bases between them.